This section outlines one T cell receptor (beta chain) sequence together with its context. What it binds is unknown. The data were obtained in a study of OX40 agonist ivuxolimab in advanced cancers. The overall study: With ivuxolimab, an agonistic anti-OX40 (CD134) antibody, patients were treated. Those enrolled were approximately 83% male, with a mean age of roughly 62 years and ages from about 20 to 85. Study conclusions and caveats: Some of the lowest clonal expansion was seen in partial responders at 0.1-3.0 mg/kg. At 0.1 to 3.0 mg/kg, CD4+ and CD8+ blood T cells expanded clonally by week 6.

Per the germline V gene, CDR1 is SQVTM and CDR2 is ANQGSEA. Trimming left V 3 bases short and J 0 bases short, with 10 bases between. This CDR3 comprises 14 residues. Sequenced by immunoSEQ multiplex PCR; TCRdb stores in-frame clones only, minus some. This sample yields around 20,000 clones, of which 75% to 85% are seen a single time; less than 9.5% belongs to the top ten. The TCR was taken from an adult with an advanced solid tumor such as melanoma, head and neck, liver or kidney cancer. This rearrangement joins TRBV29-1 to TRBJ2-3; D gene uncertain. Specimen: CD4+ or CD8+ T cells sorted from blood, collected in a trial of the OX40 agonist ivuxolimab. CDR3: CSVDPHSSTDTQYF. The CDR3 region has the DNA TGCAGCGTTGATCCGCATAGCAGCACAGATACGCAGTATTTT.